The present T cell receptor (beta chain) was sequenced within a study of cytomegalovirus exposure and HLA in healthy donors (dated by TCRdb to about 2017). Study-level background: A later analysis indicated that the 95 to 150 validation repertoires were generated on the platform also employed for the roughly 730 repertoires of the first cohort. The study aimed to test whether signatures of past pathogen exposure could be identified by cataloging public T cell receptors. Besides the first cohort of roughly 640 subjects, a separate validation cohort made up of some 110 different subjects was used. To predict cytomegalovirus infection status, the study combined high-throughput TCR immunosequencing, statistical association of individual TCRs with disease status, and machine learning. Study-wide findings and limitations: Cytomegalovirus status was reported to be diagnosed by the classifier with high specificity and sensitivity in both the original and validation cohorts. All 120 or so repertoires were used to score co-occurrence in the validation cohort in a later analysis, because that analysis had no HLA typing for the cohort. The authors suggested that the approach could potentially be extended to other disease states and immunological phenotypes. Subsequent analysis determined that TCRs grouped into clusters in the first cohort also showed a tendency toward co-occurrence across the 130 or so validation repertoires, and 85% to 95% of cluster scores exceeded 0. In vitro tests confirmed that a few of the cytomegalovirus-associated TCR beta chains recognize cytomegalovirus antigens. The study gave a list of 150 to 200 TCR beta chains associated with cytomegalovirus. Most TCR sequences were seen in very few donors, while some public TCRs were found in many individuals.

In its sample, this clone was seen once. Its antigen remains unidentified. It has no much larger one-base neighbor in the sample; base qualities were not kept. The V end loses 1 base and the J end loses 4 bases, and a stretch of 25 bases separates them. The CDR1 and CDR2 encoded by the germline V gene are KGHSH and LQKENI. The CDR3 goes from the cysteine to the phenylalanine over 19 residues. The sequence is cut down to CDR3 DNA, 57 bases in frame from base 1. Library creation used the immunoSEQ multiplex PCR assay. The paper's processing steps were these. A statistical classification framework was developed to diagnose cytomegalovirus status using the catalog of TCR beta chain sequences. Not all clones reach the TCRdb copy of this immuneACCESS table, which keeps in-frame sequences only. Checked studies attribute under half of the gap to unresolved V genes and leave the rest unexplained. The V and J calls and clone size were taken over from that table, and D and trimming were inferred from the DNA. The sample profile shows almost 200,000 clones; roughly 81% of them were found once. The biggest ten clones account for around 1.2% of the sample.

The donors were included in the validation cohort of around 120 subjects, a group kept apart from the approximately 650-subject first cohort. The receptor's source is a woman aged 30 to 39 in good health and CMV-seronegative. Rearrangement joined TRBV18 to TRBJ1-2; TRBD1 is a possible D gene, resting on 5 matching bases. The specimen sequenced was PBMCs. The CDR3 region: CASSPRMTLGVYAFYGYTF. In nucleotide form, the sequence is TGTGCCAGCTCACCACGTATGACCCTAGGGGTGTATGCTTTCTATGGCTACACCTTC.